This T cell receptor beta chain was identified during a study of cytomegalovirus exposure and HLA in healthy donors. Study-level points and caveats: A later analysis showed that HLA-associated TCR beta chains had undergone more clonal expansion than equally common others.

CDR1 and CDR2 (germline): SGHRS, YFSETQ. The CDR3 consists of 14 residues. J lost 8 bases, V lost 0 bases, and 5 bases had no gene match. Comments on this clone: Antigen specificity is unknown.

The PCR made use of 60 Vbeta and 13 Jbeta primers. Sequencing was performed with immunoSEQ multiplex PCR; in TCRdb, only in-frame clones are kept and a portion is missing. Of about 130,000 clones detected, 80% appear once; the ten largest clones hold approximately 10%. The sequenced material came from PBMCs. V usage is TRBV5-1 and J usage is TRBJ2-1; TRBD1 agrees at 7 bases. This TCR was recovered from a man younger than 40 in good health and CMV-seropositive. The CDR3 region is CASSLAGQRDEQFF. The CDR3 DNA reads TGCGCCAGCAGCTTGGCGGGACAGAGGGATGAGCAGTTCTTC.